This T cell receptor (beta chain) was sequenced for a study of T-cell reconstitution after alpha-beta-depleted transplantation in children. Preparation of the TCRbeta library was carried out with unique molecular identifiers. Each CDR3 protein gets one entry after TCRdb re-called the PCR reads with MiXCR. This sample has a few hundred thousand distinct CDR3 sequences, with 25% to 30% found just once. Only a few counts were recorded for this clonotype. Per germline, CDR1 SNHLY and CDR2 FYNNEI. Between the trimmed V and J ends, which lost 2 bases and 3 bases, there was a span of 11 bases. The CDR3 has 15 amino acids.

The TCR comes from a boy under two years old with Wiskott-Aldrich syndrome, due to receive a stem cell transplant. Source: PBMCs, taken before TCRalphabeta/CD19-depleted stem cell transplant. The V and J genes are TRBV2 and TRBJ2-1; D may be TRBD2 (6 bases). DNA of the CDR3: TGTGCCAGCAGTGAATCCCGGGACTTCTACAATGAGCAGTTCTTC. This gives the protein CASSESRDFYNEQFF.